This entry lists 19 T cell receptor beta chains sequenced from one sample in a study of human T cells and chemical hapten exposure. One entry per CDR3 protein results from TCRdb running MiXCR on the RACE reads. Among approximately 370,000 distinct CDR3 sequences listed, 5.5% were seen once. Time point given: pre-sensitization, week 0. Treatment: therapeutic diphenylcyclopropenone sensitization with weekly scalp DPC. Sequencing was performed on whole blood, taken in connection with sensitization to the hapten diphenylcyclopropenone (DPC). These receptors were collected from a woman between 18 and 30 years old with alopecia areata. Some clones in this sample may be carry-over from other donors' samples.

A few counts support this clonotype. The genes are TRBV18 and TRBJ1-6; tentatively, D is TRBD1 (6 bases). The length of the CDR3 is 19 residues. V shed 3 bases and J shed 2 bases, with 20 bases lying between them. CDR1 and CDR2 from the germline V gene are KGHSH and LQKENI. CDR3 nucleotides: TGTGCCAGCTCACCGGGGGGCGATTCAGGAGGGCCCTATAATTCACCCCTCCACTTT. As protein: CASSPGGDSGGPYNSPLHF.

This clonotype was counted many times. This chain connects TRBV12-3 or TRBV12-4 to TRBJ1-5, with 7 positions matching TRBD1. This CDR3 is 14 amino acids long. The V segment lost 6 bases and the J segment 5 bases; nucleotides outside the gene matches: 7. This chain's CDR3 is CASSPTGIDQPQHF. The CDR3 coding sequence is TGTGCCAGCAGCCCGACAGGGATAGATCAGCCCCAGCATTTT.

This clonotype was detected a few times. The chain has TRBV6-6 and TRBJ1-2, with TRBD1 as a possible D gene (6 bases). The CDR3 runs 14 residues. In germline, CDR1 is MNHNY, CDR2 SVGAGI (reference sequence). The V end lost 2 bases, the J end lost 2 bases, and 9 bases lay between the germline ends. The CDR3 bases are TGTGCCAGCAGTTACGACAGGATGAACTATGGCTACACCTTC. Protein product: CASSYDRMNYGYTF.

To note about this clonotype: This may stem from a read error, because a much larger clone lies one nucleotide away. The chain combines TRBV12-3 or TRBV12-4 with TRBJ2-7; TRBD1 might be the D (6 bases). This CDR3 contains 13 residues. Trimming cost V 6 bases and J 0 bases, with 9 bases left between them. The CDR3: CASSRDNSYEQYF. CDR3 in DNA: TGTGCCAGCAGCCGGGACAACTCCTACGAGCAGTACTTC.

This clonotype was counted a few times. The V and J genes are TRBV6-6 and TRBJ2-6, with D perhaps given as TRBD1 or TRBD2 (5 bases each). The CDR3 has 18 amino acids. Looked up from germline, CDR1 is MNHNY and CDR2 is SVGAGI (reference sequence). Trimming pared 10 bases from V and 4 bases from J, leaving 26 bases between. This CDR3 is CAIRRLGLRGLGANVLTF. CDR3 sequence (DNA): TGTGCCATCAGACGGTTGGGGCTCCGGGGCCTCGGGGCCAACGTCCTGACTTTC.

This clonotype was found a few times. This chain links TRBV7-9 with TRBJ2-7; 10 nucleotides align to TRBD2. Trimming at V came to 5 bases and at J to 5 bases, leaving 12 bases not matched to a gene. Germline assignment: CDR1 SEHNR and CDR2 FQNEAQ (reference sequence). This CDR3 contains 16 residues. The DNA of the CDR3 is TGTGCCAGCAGCCCACCGATAGGACTAGCGGTCCACGAGCAGTACTTC. As protein: CASSPPIGLAVHEQYF.

This clonotype appeared a few times. V gene TRBV5-5 combines with J gene TRBJ2-3; 10 bases are a match to TRBD1. The CDR3 is 16 residues long. The V gene's germline CDR1 is SGHKS and CDR2 YYEKEE (reference sequence). After removal of 6 bases from V and 3 bases from J, the junction contained 10 bases not matched to a gene. DNA for the CDR3: TGTGCCAGCAACAAATCACCGGGACAGGGGACAGATACGCAGTATTTT. It encodes CASNKSPGQGTDTQYF.

J is TRBJ1-5 and V is TRBV6-1; TRBD1 aligns across 10 bases. J was trimmed by 5 bases and V by 4 bases; bases with no gene match: 2. CDR3 length: 14 residues. CDR1 and CDR2 (germline): MNHNS, SASEGT. The CDR3 region is CASSGGQGHQPQHF. CDR3 nucleotides: TGTGCCAGCAGTGGGGGACAGGGGCATCAGCCCCAGCATTTT.

This clonotype was counted a few times. This sequence joins TRBV7-9 and TRBJ2-5; unclear D gene. The CDR3 has 14 residues. Germline CDR1 SEHNR, CDR2 FQNEAQ (reference sequence). Deletions cut 4 bases from V and 4 bases from J, with 13 bases between. This CDR3 is CASSSSTSGETQYF. The DNA of the CDR3 is TGTGCCAGCAGCTCGTCAACTTCCGGAGAGACCCAGTACTTC. Full variable domain (outside the CDR3, taken from reference TRBV7-9 and TRBJ2-5): DTGVSQNPRHKITKRGQNVTFRCDPISEHNRLYWYRQTLGQGPEFLTYFQNEAQLEKSRLLSDRFSAERPKGSFSTLEIQRTEQGDSAMYLCASSSSTSGETQYFGPGTRLLVL.

This rearrangement joins TRBV10-3 to TRBJ1-2; D possibly corresponds to TRBD1 (6 bases). There are 12 residues in the CDR3. The germline V gene encodes CDR1 ENHRY and CDR2 SYGVKD. V was shortened by 7 bases and J by 3 bases, with 9 bases between the two germline ends. CDR3 coding DNA: TGTGCCATCACGGACAGCCACTATGGCTACACCTTC. It encodes CAITDSHYGYTF.

The chain has TRBV24-1 and TRBJ2-3; perhaps TRBD1 as D (6 bases). CDR3 length: 16 amino acids. CDR1 KGHDR and CDR2 SFDVKD come from the germline V gene. Trimming took 3 bases from V and 4 from J, leaving 16 bases between them. The CDR3 sequence: CATSDPGTGPADTQYF. The DNA for the CDR3 is TGTGCCACCAGTGATCCCGGAACAGGGCCCGCAGATACGCAGTATTTT.

This clonotype was seen many times. The chain uses TRBV25-1 and TRBJ2-7; 9 bases map to TRBD1. CDR1 is MGHDK and CDR2 is SYGVNS in the germline V gene. With V trimmed by 5 bases and J by 1 base, 12 bases remained unmatched. This CDR3 comprises 17 residues. Here the CDR3 DNA reads TGTGCCAGCAGTTTAACGGGGACAGGGATCCCTTCCTACGAGCAGTACTTC. Amino acid sequence: CASSLTGTGIPSYEQYF.

The chain couples TRBV20-1 to TRBJ2-1; 11 bases align to TRBD2. The CDR3 contains 15 residues. The germline V gene encodes CDR1 DFQATT and CDR2 SNEGSKA (reference sequence). Unmatched junction bases numbered 8, after V lost 3 bases and J lost 7 bases. The DNA of the CDR3 is TGCAGTGCTAGTTCAACTAGCGGGGGTTTAAATGAGCAGTTCTTC. Its translation: CSASSTSGGLNEQFF.

This clonotype was seen at least ten times. CDR3 amino acids: CASSDSKQNTGELFF. In nucleotides, the CDR3 is TGTGCCAGCAGTGACTCGAAACAGAACACCGGGGAGCTGTTTTTT. The J gene is TRBJ2-2, the V gene TRBV6-4; no reliable D call. Germline loops: CDR1 MRHNA, CDR2 SNTAGT. V gave up 0 bases and J gave up 1 base, with 6 bases separating them. This CDR3 contains 15 residues.

V and J are TRBV5-1 and TRBJ2-5; D perhaps matches TRBD1 (5 bases). Germline CDR1 SGHRS, CDR2 YFSETQ. CDR3 length: 15 residues. Trimming removed 1 base from V and 3 bases from J, with 13 bases in between. The CDR3 DNA sequence: TGCGCCAGCAGCTTGACAGGACCCGTTGAAGAGACCCAGTACTTC. This encodes CASSLTGPVEETQYF.

This clonotype was found many times. The chain joins TRBV9 to TRBJ2-5, with 8 bases fitting TRBD2. The germline V gene has CDR1 SGDLS and CDR2 YYNGEE. With V trimmed by 4 bases and J by 4 bases, 6 bases remained unmatched. The CDR3 runs 14 residues. Here the CDR3 DNA reads TGTGCCAGCAGCTCAACGGCGGGGGGAGAGACCCAGTACTTC. It codes for CASSSTAGGETQYF.

This clonotype has a handful of counts. This chain links TRBV6-2 or TRBV6-3 with TRBJ1-4, with D possibly matching TRBD1 (6 bases). Deletions cut 5 bases from V and 6 bases from J, with 16 bases between. This CDR3 has 15 residues. CDR1 is MNHEY and CDR2 is SVGEGT in the germline V gene. CDR3 sequence (DNA): TGTGCCAGCAGTCCCCTAAAGGGGGAGGATGAAAAACTGTTTTTT. Protein sequence: CASSPLKGEDEKLFF.

Written as DNA, the CDR3 is TGTGCCAGCAGCCTAGCGACAGGGCCTAATGAAAAACTGTTTTTT. Translated: CASSLATGPNEKLFF. This chain uses TRBV28 with TRBJ1-4; 7 nucleotides agree with TRBD1. Germline lookup yields CDR1 MDHEN and CDR2 SYDVKM. The CDR3 is 15 residues long. The V gene end was trimmed by 6 bases and the J gene end by 3 bases; junction bases not matched to a gene: 7.

The chain links TRBV3-1 to TRBJ2-5; D is unresolved. This CDR3 has 13 amino acids. CDR1 and CDR2 (germline): LGHDT, YNNKEL (reference sequence). Trimming cost V 4 bases and J 1 base, with 7 bases left between them. The CDR3 loop is CASSRGSQETQYF. In nucleotides, the CDR3 is TGTGCCAGCAGCCGCGGAAGCCAAGAGACCCAGTACTTC.